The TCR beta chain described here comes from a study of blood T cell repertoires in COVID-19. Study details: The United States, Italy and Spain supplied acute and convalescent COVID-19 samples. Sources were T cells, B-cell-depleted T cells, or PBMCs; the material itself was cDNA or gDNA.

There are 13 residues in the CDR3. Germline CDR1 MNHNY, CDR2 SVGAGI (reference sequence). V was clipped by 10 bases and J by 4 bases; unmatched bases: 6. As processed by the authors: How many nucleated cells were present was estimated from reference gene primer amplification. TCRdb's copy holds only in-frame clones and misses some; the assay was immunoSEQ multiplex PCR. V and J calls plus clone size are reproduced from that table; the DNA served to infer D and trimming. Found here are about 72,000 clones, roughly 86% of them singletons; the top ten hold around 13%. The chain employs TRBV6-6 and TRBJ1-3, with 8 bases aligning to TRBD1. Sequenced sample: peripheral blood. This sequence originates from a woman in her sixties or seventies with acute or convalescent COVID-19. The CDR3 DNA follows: TGTGCCACCCGTCAGGGGGCGGGAAACACCATATATTTT. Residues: CATRQGAGNTIYF.